The 22 T cell receptor beta chains below were found in one sample sequenced in a study of CD4 and CD8 cells across lung adenocarcinoma regions (dated by TCRdb to 2016 to 2019). Library method: PCR. The data were produced on a HiSeq X Ten. TCRdb reprocessing: public reads trimmed at Q25 with fastp, clones called with MiXCR, in-frame beta chains kept. For every CDR3 protein sequence, its rows merge into one entry that carries the most common genes and DNA. For this sample there are 9,500 to 15,000 distinct CDR3 sequences; under 55% appear just once. The biggest ten clones account for 26% of the sample. The material sequenced was CD8+ T cells from the margin of a lung tumor. The meaning of the sample's cell subset or site label: tumor margin region. Receptors were obtained from a female donor with lung adenocarcinoma. The CD4 and CD8 labels of this study may be unreliable.

This chain links TRBV6-1 with TRBJ1-2; D remains ambiguous. The CDR3 has 13 residues. Trimming pared 6 bases from V and 8 bases from J, leaving 16 bases between. Germline lookup yields CDR1 MNHNS and CDR2 SASEGT. The CDR3 DNA reads TGTGCCAGCAGGCCACCTGTTGCGGGAGGCTACACCTTC. It is translated as CASRPPVAGGYTF.

This clonotype has just one count. A junction end diverges from the germline sequence, so it may reflect a read error. J is TRBJ2-3 and V is TRBV6-1; 7 bases fit TRBD2. The V gene's germline CDR1 is MNHNS and CDR2 SASEGT. The CDR3 is made up of 14 amino acids. In DNA, the CDR3 is TGTGCCAGCCGCGGGAGCCGTGAGACAGATACCCAGTATTTC. Protein: CASRGSRETDTQYF.

This clonotype has just a few counts. The chain links TRBV5-4 to TRBJ2-7; 9 nucleotides align to TRBD1. After removal of 4 bases from V and 2 bases from J, the junction contained 7 bases not matched to a gene. The CDR3 loop spans 15 amino acids. From germline, CDR1 is SGHNT and CDR2 YYREEE (reference sequence). CDR3 nucleotide sequence: TGTGCCAGCAGCCAAGTAGGGACAGGGACCTACGAGCAGTACTTC. Translated: CASSQVGTGTYEQYF.

By sample share, this clonotype is large. This chain links TRBV6-1 with TRBJ2-1, with TRBD1 as a possible D gene (6 bases). The CDR3 totals 14 residues. With 6 bases removed from V and 10 bases from J, the gap between germline ends came to 19 bases. Germline assignment: CDR1 MNHNS and CDR2 SASEGT. The DNA for the CDR3 is TGTGCCAGCAGGGACAGTACTGAAGGGTGGGAGCAGTTCTTC. It codes for CASRDSTEGWEQFF.

This clonotype showed up many times. This rearrangement joins TRBV6-1 to TRBJ2-3; 15 bases are a match to TRBD2. V lost 4 bases, J lost 4 bases, and 0 bases stayed unmatched. CDR1 and CDR2 from the germline V gene are MNHNS and SASEGT. The CDR3 extends over 15 amino acids. In DNA form, the CDR3 reads TGTGCCAGCAGTGGGACTAGCGGGGGGGCAGATACGCAGTATTTT. Its translation: CASSGTSGGADTQYF.

For this clonotype: The junction does not match germline at one end; this may be a read error. The gene calls are TRBV6-1 and TRBJ2-6, with TRBD2 matching 10 bases. The length of the CDR3 is 18 residues. Germline assignment: CDR1 MNHNS and CDR2 SASEGT. This chain's CDR3 is CASSGLSGGAAGANEQTF. CDR3 nucleotides: TGTGCCAGCAGTGGACTAAGCGGGGGGGCAGCTGGGGCCAACGAGCAGACCTTC.

In its sample, this clonotype ranks as medium-sized. J is TRBJ2-2 and V is TRBV6-1; D might be TRBD1 (6 bases). Germline assignment: CDR1 MNHNS and CDR2 SASEGT. This CDR3 comprises 14 residues. The ends were cut back, 10 bases at V and 5 bases at J, with 17 bases in the middle. CDR3 DNA sequence: TGTGCCACCGAGTGGGGGCGCACTACCGGGGAGCTGTTTTTT. Translating it yields CATEWGRTTGELFF.

The chain recombines TRBV7-6 with TRBJ2-4; TRBD2 matches 7 bases. Germline-derived CDR1 and CDR2 are SGHVS and FNYEAQ. V dropped 1 base and J dropped 13; count of bases not matched to a gene: 25. The CDR3 covers 19 residues. CDR3 sequence (DNA): TGTGCCAGCAGCTTAGAGACTAGCTACGTAATATTCGCCTACAATGAGCAGTACTTC. Protein sequence: CASSLETSYVIFAYNEQYF.

The table lists this clonotype with many counts. The gene calls are TRBV6-1 and TRBJ2-2, with 9 bases matching TRBD1. Germline V gene lookup returns CDR1 MNHNS and CDR2 SASEGT. The CDR3 is made up of 15 amino acids. After removal of 1 base from V and 5 bases from J, the junction contained 2 bases not matched to a gene. The CDR3 coding sequence is TGTGCCAGCAGTGAAGGGACAGGGGAGACCGGGGAGCTGTTTTTT. Its translation: CASSEGTGETGELFF.

This clonotype came up many times. The chain links TRBV25-1 to TRBJ2-2; TRBD1 matches at 7 bases. J gave up 6 bases and V 10 bases, and 5 bases lay outside the gene matches. The CDR3 is 12 amino acids. Germline V lookup: CDR1 MGHDK, CDR2 SYGVNS. CDR3 in amino acids: CATGGFPGELFF. In nucleotides, the CDR3 is TGTGCCACAGGGGGTTTCCCCGGGGAGCTGTTTTTT.

About this clonotype itself: One end of the junction does not line up with germline, which may come from a read error. CDR3 DNA sequence: TGTGGCGGGGGGCCGGGGGGGGGGGGACCAGAGACGCAGTATTTC. Translated: CGGGPGGGGPETQYF. The J gene is TRBJ2-3, the V gene TRBV10-3, with TRBD2 matching 8 bases. The CDR3 runs to 15 residues. Germline V CDR1 and CDR2: ENHRY, SYGVKD.

About this clonotype: One end of the junction varies from germline; a read error may be responsible. V usage is TRBV6-1 and J usage is TRBJ2-3, with a weak D call TRBD2 (7 bases). This CDR3 region has 18 residues. Germline lookup yields CDR1 MNHNS and CDR2 SASEGT. In DNA form, the CDR3 reads TGTGCCAGCAGTGGTACGGGGGGCGGGGCCAGTCCCCCAGATACCCAGTATTTT. Translated: CASSGTGGGASPPDTQYF.

The V call is TRBV7-8, the J call TRBJ2-5; D is unresolved. The J call may be incorrect, as the DNA end agrees better with TRBJ2-6. This CDR3 comprises 15 residues. Germline CDR1 reads SGHVS; CDR2 reads FQNEAQ. The CDR3 DNA reads TGTGCCAGCAGCTCGAGGATCTCTGGGGCCAACGTCCTGACTTTC. The encoded protein is CASSSRISGANVLTF.

CDR3 in DNA: TGTGCCAGCAGCTTAGAAGGAGTGGGGATTCGGACCCAGTACTTC. Its translation is CASSLEGVGIRTQYF. The chain is built from TRBV11-2 and TRBJ2-5, with unresolved D. The length of the CDR3 is 15 residues. Trimming removed 0 bases from V and 7 bases from J, with 15 bases in between. The germline V gene encodes CDR1 SGHAT and CDR2 FQNNGV.

This clonotype has just a few counts. The V call is TRBV6-4, the J call TRBJ2-2; D not resolved. V was clipped by 4 bases and J by 1 base, with 4 bases between them. The CDR3 is 13 amino acids. CDR1 is MRHNA, CDR2 SNTAGT, per germline. The CDR3 DNA is TGTGCCAGCAGTGCAGGGAACACCGGGGAGCTGTTTTTT. Amino acids: CASSAGNTGELFF.

As concerns this clonotype: The germline gene is not matched at one end of the junction; a read error may be the cause. The gene calls are TRBV10-1 and TRBJ2-3; TRBD2 might be the D (5 bases). CDR1 is WNHNN and CDR2 is SYGVQD in the germline V gene (reference sequence). This CDR3 has 14 amino acids. CDR3 DNA: TGCGCCAGCAGTGACGGGCCGAGGGCCGATACGCAGTACTTT. This encodes CASSDGPRADTQYF.

The gene calls are TRBV20-1 and TRBJ2-3; 9 bases fit TRBD2. V was clipped by 0 bases and J by 8 bases; unmatched bases: 9. The CDR3 consists of 15 residues. Germline V gene sequence: CDR1 DFQATT, CDR2 SNEGSKA (reference sequence). The CDR3 loop reads CSARDPAGGPVTQYF. In DNA form, the CDR3 reads TGCAGTGCTAGAGATCCGGCGGGGGGGCCAGTTACGCAGTATTTT.

This clonotype occurred a few times. At one end the junction does not follow the germline gene, possibly because of a read error. This chain connects TRBV11-2 to TRBJ1-1, with D unresolved. The CDR3 consists of 14 residues. The germline V gene encodes CDR1 SGHAT and CDR2 FQNNGV. The CDR3 DNA reads TGTGCCAGCAGCCTAGACGGAGGGATGGCTGAAGCTTTCTTT. It codes for CASSLDGGMAEAFF.

The chain employs TRBV5-6 and TRBJ1-2; tentatively, D is TRBD1 (5 bases). V was pared by 0 bases and J by 3 bases, with 12 bases between. Germline values: CDR1 SGHDT, CDR2 YYEEEE. The CDR3 runs 15 residues. CDR3 residues: CASSLVSGLHYGYTF. CDR3 nucleotides: TGTGCCAGCAGCTTGGTGTCAGGGCTTCACTATGGCTACACCTTC.

This clonotype is deemed hyperexpanded (1% or more). CDR3 nucleotide sequence: TGTGCCAGCAGATTCTCCGGGACTAGCGGCAATGAGCAGTTCTTC. Translated, it gives CASRFSGTSGNEQFF. This chain uses TRBV6-5 with TRBJ2-1, with 11 bases matching TRBD2. V gave up 6 bases and J gave up 6 bases; unmatched junction bases: 7. The CDR3 runs to 15 residues. From germline, CDR1 is MNHEY and CDR2 SVGAGI.

Written as DNA, the CDR3 is TGTGCCAGCAGTTACTCATTTTACGTGGGGTATATTTGGAATGAGCAGTTCTTC. Protein product: CASSYSFYVGYIWNEQFF. The rearrangement joins TRBV6-5 to TRBJ2-1, with D hard to call. V dropped 0 bases and J dropped 7 bases, with 22 bases sitting between them. There are 18 residues in the CDR3. The V gene's germline CDR1 is MNHEY and CDR2 SVGAGI.

A word on this clonotype: Its ends do not fully match the called genes, so a read error is possible. The chain employs TRBV6-5 and TRBJ2-1; 11 bases align to TRBD2. Per germline, CDR1 MNHEY and CDR2 SVGAGI. This CDR3 region has 15 residues. The CDR3 bases are TGTGCCAGCAGATTCTCCGGGACTAGCGGCAGTGAGCAGTTTTTT. Residues: CASRFSGTSGSEQFF.